Listed below are T cell receptor beta chains from one sample, sequenced in a study of blood T cell repertoires in COVID-19. The method was immunoSEQ multiplex PCR; TCRdb's version includes in-frame clones alone and lacks a portion of them. The sample lists 110,000 to 150,000 clones, 85% seen once, with just under 3% in the top ten. Sequencing was carried out using peripheral blood. The receptors come from a man in his forties or fifties with acute or convalescent COVID-19. The CDR3 runs from the conserved cysteine through the conserved F or W.

CDR3aa,v_gene
CAWSVQAGQPQHF,TRBV30
CASSYSRSGQTPYTF,TRBV6-5
CASSPSTSLGEQYF,TRBV3-1/TRBV3-2
CASSPKTSGYNEQFF,TRBV18
CASSLDRAYYGYTF,TRBV5-1
CASSVGGQDTGELFF,TRBV9
CASSGWETGELFF,TRBV2
CASSLRQGQPQHF,TRBV5-8
CASSSSPGVETQYF,TRBV7-3
CASSPRGTGSSGNTIYF,TRBV27
CAISGTVNTGELFF,TRBV10-3
CASSRGQGVDTQYF,TRBV11-3